The 19 T cell receptor beta chains below come from one sample, sequenced in a study of blood T cells in healthy people across ages. A sample-barcoded 5' primer and a J-beta primer mix were used in a second PCR of roughly 6 to 11 cycles. TCRdb re-called the 5' RACE reads through MiXCR, storing one row per CDR3 protein. The sample lists 2 million or so distinct CDR3 sequences; about 50% were seen once. Sequences were obtained from blood. These receptor sequences come from a woman aged 40-49 years in good health.

The J gene is TRBJ2-5, the V gene TRBV4-3; possibly TRBD2 for D (5 bases). Trimming removed 0 bases at V and 2 bases at J, with 10 bases between. The germline gives CDR1 LGHNA, CDR2 YSLEER. The CDR3 sequence is 15 residues long. In DNA, the CDR3 is TGCGCCAGCAGCCAAGAAGAAGCGGATCAAGAGACCCAGTACTTC. It is translated as CASSQEEADQETQYF.

The chain couples TRBV20-1 to TRBJ2-1; either TRBD1 or TRBD2 may supply D (5 bases each). Germline CDR1 reads DFQATT; CDR2 reads SNEGSKA (reference sequence). The ends were cut back, 5 bases at V and 6 bases at J, with 14 bases in the middle. The CDR3 consists of 13 residues. The CDR3 spells CSAEPRGLNEQFF. The CDR3 nucleotides read TGCAGTGCTGAACCCCGGGGCCTCAATGAGCAGTTCTTC.

The chain recombines TRBV6-2 or TRBV6-3 with TRBJ2-4; D possibly corresponds to TRBD1 (5 bases). V was clipped by 5 bases and J by 0 bases, with 11 bases between them. The length of the CDR3 is 15 residues. CDR1 and CDR2 (germline): MNHEY, SVGEGT. The CDR3: CASSIYTGAKNIQYF. Written as DNA, the CDR3 is TGTGCCAGCAGTATCTACACAGGAGCCAAAAACATTCAGTACTTC.

This rearrangement joins TRBV28 to TRBJ2-7; weak D call: TRBD1 (6 bases). The germline CDR1 and CDR2 sequences are MDHEN and SYDVKM. CDR3 length: 14 residues. The germline V and J ends were trimmed by 3 bases and 4 bases, with 13 bases remaining between them. The CDR3 protein is CASSFVLDRYEQYF. CDR3 bases: TGTGCCAGCAGTTTCGTCCTGGACAGATACGAGCAGTACTTC.

This clonotype was observed a handful of times. The CDR3 reads CASSLAWGTGANVLTF. The CDR3 DNA reads as TGTGCCAGCAGCTTAGCGTGGGGGACTGGGGCCAACGTCCTGACTTTC. The gene calls are TRBV11-1 and TRBJ2-6; perhaps D is TRBD1 or TRBD2 (5 bases each). V was clipped by 0 bases and J by 2 bases, with 8 bases between them. The germline V gene has CDR1 SGHAT and CDR2 FQDESV (reference sequence). The CDR3 loop spans 16 amino acids.

This clonotype was seen at least ten times. The chain carries TRBV10-3 and TRBJ2-7, with TRBD2 matching over 10 bases. V trimming: 3 bases; J trimming: 5 bases; junction bases outside the gene matches: 10. Germline V gene data show CDR1 as ENHRY and CDR2 as SYGVKD. This CDR3 is 16 amino acids long. CDR3 sequence: CAISDLAGAVLDEQYF. The CDR3 nucleotides read TGTGCCATCAGTGACCTAGCGGGGGCCGTTCTGGACGAGCAGTACTTC.

This clonotype was recorded a few times. V is TRBV10-3 and J is TRBJ2-5; maybe TRBD2 (5 bases). The CDR3 has 12 amino acids. Germline V CDR1 and CDR2: ENHRY, SYGVKD. CDR3: CGTRDFQETQYF. For the CDR3, the DNA is TGTGGAACTAGGGATTTCCAAGAGACCCAGTACTTC.

This clonotype was seen more than once but under ten times. The chain combines TRBV7-2 with TRBJ1-2, with 7 bases lining up with TRBD1. After removal of 4 bases from V and 4 bases from J, the junction contained 9 bases not matched to a gene. This CDR3 comprises 15 residues. Germline V gives CDR1 SGHTA, CDR2 FQGNSA. CDR3 in amino acids: CASSWRQGESYGYTF. In DNA, the CDR3 is TGTGCCAGCAGCTGGAGACAGGGAGAGTCCTATGGCTACACCTTC.

This clonotype was detected ten times or more. At one end the junction does not follow the germline gene, possibly because of a read error. This chain connects TRBV5-1 to TRBJ2-3, with D hard to call. The germline V gene encodes CDR1 SGHRS and CDR2 YFSETQ. The CDR3 length is 12 residues. CDR3 nucleotide sequence: TGTGCCAGCAGCTTCCCCCCAGATACGCAGTATTTT. Translation gives CASSFPPDTQYF. Looking up the rest from reference TRBV5-1 and TRBJ2-3 gives the full variable domain: KAGVTQTPRYLIKTRGQQVTLSCSPISGHRSVSWYQQTPGQGLQFLFEYFSETQRNKGNFPGRFSGRQFSNSRSEMNVSTLELGDSALYLCASSFPPDTQYFGPGTRLTVL.

This clonotype was observed a few times. CDR3 sequence: CASSQAPPDREQYF. The CDR3 nucleotides are TGTGCCAGCAGCCAAGCGCCCCCCGACCGGGAGCAGTACTTC. V gene TRBV14 combines with J gene TRBJ2-4, with TRBD2 as a possible D gene (6 bases). The CDR3 is made up of 14 amino acids. V dropped 1 base and J dropped 13 bases, with 17 bases sitting between them. Germline V lookup: CDR1 SGHDN, CDR2 FVKESK.

This chain uses TRBV29-1 with TRBJ1-2, with D unresolved. V gave up 5 bases and J gave up 8 bases, with 12 bases separating them. The CDR3 is 11 residues long. Germline CDR1 reads SQVTM; CDR2 reads ANQGSEA. CDR3 amino acids: CSVQSGSGYTF. CDR3 nucleotide sequence: TGCAGCGTTCAATCGGGGTCGGGCTACACCTTC.

This chain connects TRBV4-3 to TRBJ1-2, with D hard to call. Germline V gives CDR1 LGHNA, CDR2 YSLEER. The CDR3 contains 18 residues. The V and J ends lost 0 bases and 3 bases respectively, with 20 bases between them. As DNA, the CDR3 is TGCGCCAGCAGCCAAGATACTCTGGGCAGCCCTACGGACTATGGCTACACCTTC. Protein sequence: CASSQDTLGSPTDYGYTF.

CDR3 nucleotides: TGTGCCAGCAGCTTTGGTGGGACGGGAGAGTACGAGCAGTACTTC. Translation gives CASSFGGTGEYEQYF. The J gene is TRBJ2-7, the V gene TRBV5-5, with D maybe TRBD2 (6 bases). Per the germline V gene, CDR1 is SGHKS and CDR2 is YYEKEE (reference sequence). The CDR3 has 15 amino acids. V lost 2 bases to trimming and J lost 4 bases, with 16 bases between them. Supplemented by reference TRBV5-5 and TRBJ2-7, the full variable domain reads DAGVTQSPTHLIKTRGQQVTLRCSPISGHKSVSWYQQVLGQGPQFIFQYYEKEERGRGNFPDRFSARQFPNYSSELNVNALLLGDSALYLCASSFGGTGEYEQYFGPGTRLTVT.

The rearrangement joins TRBV6-1 to TRBJ1-2; D perhaps matches TRBD1 (6 bases). The V and J ends lost 1 base and 5 bases respectively, with 8 bases between them. The germline CDR1 and CDR2 sequences are MNHNS and SASEGT. The CDR3 sequence is 13 residues long. CDR3 coding DNA: TGTGCCAGCAGTGAAGGAGGACAGTATGGCTACACCTTC. Its translation: CASSEGGQYGYTF.

This clonotype was counted between two and nine times. The gene calls are TRBV6-2 or TRBV6-3 and TRBJ2-7, with unresolved D. Germline-derived CDR1 and CDR2 are MNHEY and SVGEGT. The CDR3 contains 12 residues. V was pared by 1 base and J by 6 bases, with 7 bases between. In nucleotides, the CDR3 is TGTGCCAGCAGTTACTGGGTCAGCGAGCAGTACTTC. Protein product: CASSYWVSEQYF.

This clonotype was detected only a few times. The V call is TRBV9, the J call TRBJ2-1, with 10 positions matching TRBD2. There are 16 residues in the CDR3. Germline V gene lookup returns CDR1 SGDLS and CDR2 YYNGEE. V trimming: 2 bases; J trimming: 0 bases; junction bases outside the gene matches: 2. DNA for the CDR3: TGTGCCAGCAGCGTCACTAGCGGGAACTCCTACAATGAGCAGTTCTTC. Translating gives CASSVTSGNSYNEQFF.

In its sample, this clonotype was seen once. V and J are TRBV28 and TRBJ1-1, with D hard to call. Between the trimmed V and J ends, which lost 7 bases and 2 bases, there was a span of 8 bases. Germline loops: CDR1 MDHEN, CDR2 SYDVKM. The CDR3 length is 12 residues. CDR3 sequence reads: CASKVVNTEAFF. The CDR3 DNA sequence: TGTGCCAGCAAAGTTGTAAACACTGAAGCTTTCTTT.

J is TRBJ2-1 and V is TRBV10-3; D is perhaps TRBD2 (7 bases). V was trimmed by 5 bases and J by 4 bases, leaving 18 bases between them. The CDR3 runs to 16 residues. Germline lookup yields CDR1 ENHRY and CDR2 SYGVKD. The CDR3 bases are TGTGCCATCAGTCCCGGGGGCAGCGGGGATTACAATGAGCAGTTCTTC. Its translation: CAISPGGSGDYNEQFF.

The chain is built from TRBV2 and TRBJ2-4, with a tentative D call TRBD2 (7 bases). V was clipped by 4 bases and J by 3 bases, with 13 bases between them. The CDR3 is 15 amino acids. Germline V gene data show CDR1 as SNHLY and CDR2 as FYNNEI. CDR3 protein: CASSVEGGIKNIQYF. The CDR3 DNA reads as TGTGCCAGCAGTGTGGAGGGGGGGATCAAAAACATTCAGTACTTC.